These 21 T cell receptor beta chains share one sample of origin, sequenced in a study of blood T cells in healthy people across ages. Together with a sample-barcoded 5' primer, a J-beta primer mix was included in a second PCR lasting about 7 to 11 cycles. MiXCR, run by TCRdb on the 5' RACE reads, gives a single entry per CDR3 protein. The data show about 1 million distinct CDR3 sequences, more than 35% seen once. The source material was blood. These receptors originate from a woman aged 55 to 70 in good health.

The rearrangement links TRBV12-3 or TRBV12-4 to TRBJ2-5, with 7 bases lining up with TRBD1. CDR3 length: 14 amino acids. The V segment lost 7 bases and the J segment 5 bases; nucleotides outside the gene matches: 10. The CDR3 DNA sequence: TGTGCCAGCACCCCCGAGGGGGCATCGGAGACCCAGTACTTC. This gives the protein CASTPEGASETQYF.

The V gene is TRBV7-6, the J gene TRBJ2-5, with 7 nucleotides matching TRBD2. The CDR3 extends over 14 amino acids. Germline CDR1 is SGHVS and CDR2 is FNYEAQ. V dropped 1 base and J dropped 11; count of bases not matched to a gene: 10. CDR3 region: CASSLVTGGGEQYF. As DNA, the CDR3 is TGTGCCAGCAGCTTAGTAACGGGCGGGGGTGAGCAGTACTTC. Full variable domain (outside the CDR3, taken from reference TRBV7-6 and TRBJ2-5): GAGVSQSPRYKVTKRGQDVALRCDPISGHVSLYWYRQALGQGPEFLTYFNYEAQQDKSGLPNDRFSAERPEGSISTLTIQRTEQRDSAMYRCASSLVTGGGEQYFGPGTRLLVL.

This clonotype was recorded a few times. The V call is TRBV2, the J call TRBJ2-5; 9 positions agree with TRBD1. Germline V CDR1 and CDR2: SNHLY, FYNNEI. The CDR3 runs to 11 residues. Trimming took 5 bases from V and 9 from J; bases not matched to a gene: 1. CDR3 bases: TGTGCCAGCAGTACAGGGGGCCCCCAGTACTTC. Amino acids: CASSTGGPQYF. Full variable domain (remainder filled in from reference TRBV2 and TRBJ2-5): EPEVTQTPSHQVTQMGQEVILRCVPISNHLYFYWYRQILGQKVEFLVSFYNNEISEKSEIFDDQFSVERPDGSNFTLKIRSTKLEDSAMYFCASSTGGPQYFGPGTRLLVL.

The gene calls are TRBV12-3 or TRBV12-4 and TRBJ2-7, with 10 bases lining up with TRBD2. Gene TRBJ2-5 matches the end of the DNA better, so the J call may be wrong. The CDR3 consists of 14 residues. The CDR3: CASRGSGRRKTQYF. The CDR3 nucleotides read TGTGCCAGCAGAGGTAGCGGGAGGCGAAAGACCCAGTACTTC.

J is TRBJ1-2 and V is TRBV27, with D maybe TRBD1 (5 bases). Trimming removed 2 bases at V and 8 bases at J, with 15 bases between. Germline V gene data show CDR1 as MNHEY and CDR2 as SMNVEV (reference sequence). The CDR3 sequence is 14 residues long. The CDR3 sequence: CASSLRGRSVGYTF. The CDR3 nucleotides are TGTGCCAGCAGTTTACGGGGCAGGAGTGTGGGCTACACCTTC.

This chain connects TRBV27 to TRBJ2-7, with a tentative D call TRBD1 (6 bases). Germline lookup yields CDR1 MNHEY and CDR2 SMNVEV (reference sequence). The V end lost 8 bases, the J end lost 1 base, and 15 bases lay between the germline ends. CDR3 size: 14 residues. CDR3 DNA sequence: TGTGCCAGCCGCTCCCGGGACACATCCTACGAGCAGTACTTC. This encodes CASRSRDTSYEQYF.

This clonotype has more than one count but fewer than ten. The chain combines TRBV9 with TRBJ2-1, with TRBD2 matching over 10 bases. The CDR3 covers 16 residues. V was clipped by 0 bases and J by 7 bases; unmatched bases: 7. Germline loops: CDR1 SGDLS, CDR2 YYNGEE. CDR3 residues: CASSVVGTSVTNEQFF. The CDR3 DNA follows: TGTGCCAGCAGCGTAGTGGGGACTAGCGTCACGAATGAGCAGTTCTTC.

Only a few counts were recorded for this clonotype. This chain connects TRBV2 to TRBJ1-4, with 7 bases matching TRBD1. With 3 bases clipped from V and 6 bases from J, the junction kept 4 bases outside the gene matches. In germline, CDR1 is SNHLY, CDR2 FYNNEI. The CDR3 has 14 residues. The CDR3 spells CASSDKGADEKLFF. The CDR3 nucleotides are TGTGCCAGCAGTGACAAGGGGGCTGATGAAAAACTGTTTTTT.

This chain links TRBV3-1 with TRBJ1-2, with a tentative D call TRBD1 (5 bases). The V and J ends lost 3 bases and 7 bases respectively, with 9 bases between them. The CDR3 loop spans 12 amino acids. Looked up from germline, CDR1 is LGHDT and CDR2 is YNNKEL (reference sequence). The CDR3 here is CASSHGGTGYTF. The CDR3 nucleotides are TGTGCCAGCAGCCACGGGGGAACTGGCTACACCTTC. Based on the CDR3 plus reference TRBV3-1 and TRBJ1-2, the full variable domain is DTAVSQTPKYLVTQMGNDKSIKCEQNLGHDTMYWYKQDSKKFLKIMFSYNNKELIINETVPNRFSPKSPDKAHLNLHINSLELGDSAVYFCASSHGGTGYTFGSGTRLTVV.

The chain couples TRBV9 to TRBJ2-1; no clear D. This CDR3 region has 15 residues. V gave up 4 bases and J gave up 5 bases, with 16 bases separating them. CDR1 is SGDLS, CDR2 YYNGEE, per germline. CDR3 residues: CASSNGWSAHNEQFF. The CDR3 nucleotides are TGTGCCAGCAGCAATGGCTGGTCGGCCCACAATGAGCAGTTCTTC.

The rearrangement uses TRBV20-1 and TRBJ2-6; 7 nucleotides line up with TRBD1. Trimming cost V 3 bases and J 2 bases; bases outside gene matches: 4. Germline lookup yields CDR1 DFQATT and CDR2 SNEGSKA (reference sequence). The CDR3 spans 15 residues. CDR3 region: CSASDRATGANVLTF. CDR3 nucleotide sequence: TGCAGTGCTAGCGACAGGGCCACTGGGGCCAACGTCCTGACTTTC.

This chain joins TRBV2 and TRBJ1-1, with a tentative D call TRBD1 (6 bases). The V end was cut by 4 bases, the J end by 0 bases, with 12 bases between. Germline V lookup: CDR1 SNHLY, CDR2 FYNNEI. This CDR3 contains 15 residues. The CDR3 loop is CASSALTGLNTEAFF. CDR3 coding DNA: TGTGCCAGCAGTGCCCTGACAGGCCTGAACACTGAAGCTTTCTTT.

J is TRBJ2-4 and V is TRBV20-1; 8 bases map to TRBD1. Germline values: CDR1 DFQATT, CDR2 SNEGSKA (reference sequence). CDR3 size: 12 residues. J gave up 6 bases and V 8 bases, and 6 bases lay outside the gene matches. The DNA of the CDR3 is TGCAGTACTGTCACAGGGGGAAACATTCAGTACTTC. Translation: CSTVTGGNIQYF.

V usage is TRBV29-1 and J usage is TRBJ1-1, with 7 bases identical to TRBD1. CDR1 is SQVTM, CDR2 ANQGSEA, per germline. The CDR3 contains 12 residues. V lost 7 bases, J lost 5 bases, and 7 bases stayed unmatched. The CDR3 nucleotides are TGCAGCGGGAACAGGGGAGTAACTGAAGCTTTCTTT. It specifies CSGNRGVTEAFF.

The rearrangement uses TRBV7-8 and TRBJ2-7, with D perhaps given as TRBD1 or TRBD2 (5 bases each). The CDR3 covers 13 residues. V shed 5 bases and J shed 5 bases, with 13 bases lying between them. Looked up from germline, CDR1 is SGHVS and CDR2 is FQNEAQ. CDR3 DNA: TGTGCCAGCAGCCCGGACGGGGACGACGAGCAGTACTTC. Protein product: CASSPDGDDEQYF.

This rearrangement joins TRBV9 to TRBJ2-3; possibly TRBD1 or TRBD2 for D (5 bases each). CDR1 is SGDLS, CDR2 YYNGEE, per germline. V was pared by 4 bases and J by 1 base, with 19 bases between. The CDR3 has 17 amino acids. The CDR3 coding sequence is TGTGCCAGCAGCTGCAATGCAGGTGGGGGACGCACAGATACGCAGTATTTT. Its protein product is CASSCNAGGGRTDTQYF.

The sample holds a few counts of this clonotype. The V and J genes are TRBV11-2 and TRBJ1-1; 8 bases match TRBD1. Trimming took 5 bases from V and 0 from J; bases not matched to a gene: 5. The CDR3 spans 15 residues. Germline CDR1 SGHAT, CDR2 FQNNGV. The CDR3 bases are TGTGCCAGCAGCCTCCGACAGGGGATGAACACTGAAGCTTTCTTT. It translates to CASSLRQGMNTEAFF.

The chain employs TRBV5-1 and TRBJ2-7; D is ambiguous. V lost 0 bases and J lost 7, with 11 bases in between. Germline CDR1 SGHRS, CDR2 YFSETQ. There are 13 residues in the CDR3. CDR3 bases: TGCGCCAGCAGCTTGGAACGTTCGAATGAGCAGTACTTC. Its protein product is CASSLERSNEQYF.

The rearrangement links TRBV20-1 to TRBJ2-3, with 9 nucleotides matching TRBD2. Trimming at V came to 6 bases and at J to 4 bases, leaving 14 bases not matched to a gene. The germline V gene has CDR1 DFQATT and CDR2 SNEGSKA (reference sequence). This CDR3 has 16 residues. CDR3 nucleotide sequence: TGCAGTGCAGGGGGGGCCCTAGCGGGACGATCAGATACGCAGTATTTT. The encoded protein is CSAGGALAGRSDTQYF.

J is TRBJ2-4 and V is TRBV18; 8 nucleotides line up with TRBD2. The DNA end is more similar to TRBJ2-7, so the J call may be wrong. The CDR3 totals 14 residues. Per the germline V gene, CDR1 is KGHSH and CDR2 is LQKENI. CDR3 sequence: CASSGSGSGYEQYF. The CDR3 region has the DNA TGTGCCAGCTCAGGAAGCGGGAGCGGGTACGAGCAGTACTTC.

The gene calls are TRBV2 and TRBJ2-1; D unresolved. CDR3 length equals 11 residues. Germline CDR1 is SNHLY and CDR2 is FYNNEI. V was trimmed by 6 bases and J by 7 bases, leaving 7 bases between them. CDR3 DNA sequence: TGTGCCAGCAGGGCGATTAATGAGCAGTTCTTC. Translated: CASRAINEQFF.